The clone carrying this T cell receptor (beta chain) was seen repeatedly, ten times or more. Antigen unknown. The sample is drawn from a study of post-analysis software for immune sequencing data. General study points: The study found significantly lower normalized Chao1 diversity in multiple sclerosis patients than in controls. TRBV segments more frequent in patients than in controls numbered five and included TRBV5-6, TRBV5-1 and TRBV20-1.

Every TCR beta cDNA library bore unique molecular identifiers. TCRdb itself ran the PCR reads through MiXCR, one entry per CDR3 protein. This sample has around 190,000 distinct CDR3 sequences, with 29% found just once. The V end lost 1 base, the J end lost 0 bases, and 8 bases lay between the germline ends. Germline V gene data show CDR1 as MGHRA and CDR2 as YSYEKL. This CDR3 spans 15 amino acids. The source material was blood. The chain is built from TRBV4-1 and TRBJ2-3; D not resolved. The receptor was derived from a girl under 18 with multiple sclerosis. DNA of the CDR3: TGCGCCAGCAGCCAAGTCGTTGCTAGCACAGATACGCAGTATTTT. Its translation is CASSQVVASTDTQYF.